This T cell receptor (beta chain) comes out of a study of cytomegalovirus exposure and HLA in healthy donors. The PCR contained 60 Vbeta and 13 Jbeta primers. The table came from immunoSEQ multiplex PCR; TCRdb's copy has only in-frame clones and leaves some out. This repertoire includes over 65,000 clones. With respect to this clone: What it binds is not known.

Study-level points and caveats: TCR beta V- and J-gene trimming was later associated with a missense DCLRE1C variant. Most TCR sequences proved rare, with some public TCRs found in many donors.

CDR1 and CDR2 from the germline V gene are SGHTA and FQGNSA. The CDR3 covers 14 residues. The V and J ends lost 3 bases and 2 bases respectively, with 11 bases between them. This receptor was identified in a young man in good health and CMV-seronegative. Material for sequencing was PBMCs. This sequence joins TRBV7-2 and TRBJ2-7, with D tentatively TRBD1 (6 bases). The CDR3 DNA reads TGTGCCAGCAGCTTCGGGACAAAAGCCTACGAGCAGTACTTC. This translates into CASSFGTKAYEQYF.